This T cell receptor (beta chain) came from a study of T cell repertoires in cytomegalovirus infection. TCRdb re-analysed the reads in MiXCR, keeping a single row per CDR3 protein. In the table there are around 500,000 distinct CDR3 sequences, approximately 40% of which are singletons. For this clonotype: Antigen specificity is unknown.

The CDR3 is 16 residues long. Germline assignment: CDR1 MNHNS and CDR2 SASEGT. Trimming took 3 bases from V and 4 from J, leaving 19 bases between them. The chain joins TRBV6-1 to TRBJ2-7, with D possibly being TRBD1 or TRBD2 (5 bases each). The receptor was isolated from a human donor in good health (CMV status not recorded). Some clones in this sample may be carry-over from other donors' samples. The sequences come from cultured PBMCs, collected from culture after CMV antigen stimulation. The CDR3 sequence is CASSESPGPHTYEQYF. The CDR3 bases are TGTGCCAGCAGTGAGTCGCCGGGACCACATACGTACGAGCAGTACTTC.